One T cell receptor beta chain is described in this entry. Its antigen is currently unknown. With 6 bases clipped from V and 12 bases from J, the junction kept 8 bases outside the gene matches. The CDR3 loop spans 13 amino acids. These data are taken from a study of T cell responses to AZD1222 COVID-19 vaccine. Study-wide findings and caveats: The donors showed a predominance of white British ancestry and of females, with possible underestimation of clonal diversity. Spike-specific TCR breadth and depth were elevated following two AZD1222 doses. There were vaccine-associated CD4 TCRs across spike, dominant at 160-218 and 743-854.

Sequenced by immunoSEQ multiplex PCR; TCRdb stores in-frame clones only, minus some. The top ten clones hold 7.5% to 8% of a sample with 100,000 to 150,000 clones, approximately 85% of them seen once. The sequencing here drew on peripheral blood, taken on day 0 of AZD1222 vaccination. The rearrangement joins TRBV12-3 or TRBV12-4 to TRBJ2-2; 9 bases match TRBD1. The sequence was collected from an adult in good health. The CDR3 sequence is CASSPADRGKLFF. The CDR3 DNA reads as TGTGCCAGCAGCCCCGCCGACAGGGGGAAGCTGTTTTTT.